This TCR beta chain was sequenced in a study of T cell changes during pregnancy in multiple sclerosis. The data were produced by immunoSEQ multiplex PCR, yet TCRdb's version contains in-frame clones alone and is incomplete. The sample holds about 55,000 clones, just under 90% seen once. The TCR comes from a female donor with multiple sclerosis, enrolled in a pregnancy study. This material consisted of CD4+ T cells from peripheral blood mononuclear cells, taken in the first trimester of pregnancy.

The CDR3 DNA is TGTGCCAGCAGCTTACAGCGGACAGGGGGCACCGGGGAGCTGTTTTTT. This gives the protein CASSLQRTGGTGELFF. This chain joins TRBV7-3 and TRBJ2-2; TRBD1 agrees at 10 bases. After removal of 2 bases from V and 4 bases from J, the junction contained 4 bases not matched to a gene. Germline CDR1 reads SGHTA; CDR2 reads FQGTGA. CDR3 size: 16 residues.